This is a list of T cell receptor beta chains from one sample in a study of regulatory T cells in long-lasting Graves disease. TCRdb itself ran the multiplex PCR reads through MiXCR, one entry per CDR3 protein. The repertoire holds about 610,000 distinct CDR3 sequences, about 16% seen once, with 9.5% to 15% in the top ten. The same sample was also studied in work on T cells in Graves' hyperthyroidism and ophthalmopathy.

The sequencing used peripheral blood mononuclear cells (PBMCs), collected at new diagnosis, from a patient treated with antithyroid drugs. These receptors were taken from a young man with Graves disease. The CDR3 runs from the conserved cysteine through the conserved F or W. D genes are given only for firm matches. Clone sizes are given selectively: once, few, many, or a class where the clone is expanded.

many	-	13	TRBV7-9	TRBJ2-7	CASSPEGGYEQYF	TGTGCCAGCAGCCCAGAGGGGGGCTACGAGCAGTACTTC
many	-	15	TRBV28	TRBJ2-3	CASSFNRGGRDTQYF	TGTGCCAGCAGTTTTAACAGGGGGGGAAGAGATACGCAGTATTTT
many	-	13	TRBV28	TRBJ2-3	CASSLRSPQKGYF	TGTGCCAGCAGTTTGAGGTCACCGCAGAAAGGGTATTTT
many	TRBD1	13	TRBV20-1	TRBJ1-1	CSARTGGATEAFF	TGCAGTGCTAGGACAGGGGGCGCCACTGAAGCTTTCTTT
many	-	13	TRBV6-2/TRBV6-3	TRBJ2-1	CASKLGGYNEQFF	TGTGCCAGCAAATTAGGCGGATACAATGAGCAGTTCTTC
-	-	13	TRBV9	TRBJ2-3	CASGIGSTDTQYF	TGTGCCAGCGGGATCGGGAGCACAGATACGCAGTATTTT
-	TRBD2	18	TRBV27	TRBJ2-7	CASSGLRTSGSFSYEQYF	TGTGCCAGCAGTGGGCTAAGGACTAGCGGGAGCTTTTCCTACGAGCAGTACTTC
-	TRBD2	15	TRBV5-4	TRBJ2-7	CASSSELAGGLKQYF	TGTGCCAGCAGCTCTGAACTAGCGGGAGGGCTCAAGCAGTACTTC
-	-	15	TRBV7-9	TRBJ2-7	CASSLFDSSSYEQYF	TGTGCCAGCAGCCTCTTCGACTCGAGCTCCTACGAGCAGTACTTC
few	TRBD1	14	TRBV19	TRBJ1-5	CASSLRDRVAPQHF	TGTGCCAGTAGTCTCCGGGACAGGGTGGCCCCGCAACATTTT
-	-	15	TRBV5-1	TRBJ2-2	CASSNSGSNTGELFF	TGCGCCAGCAGCAACTCGGGGTCGAACACCGGGGAGCTGTTTTTT
few	TRBD2	17	TRBV28	TRBJ2-2	CASSFLTSFELTGELFF	TGTGCCAGCAGTTTTTTGACTAGCTTTGAACTCACCGGGGAGCTGTTTTTT
many	TRBD2	13	TRBV11-2	TRBJ2-7	CASNRRGSYEQYF	TGTGCCAGCAATAGGCGGGGGTCCTACGAGCAGTACTTC
few	-	13	TRBV5-1	TRBJ1-4	CASSLTENEKLFF	TGCGCCAGCAGCTTGACGGAAAATGAAAAACTGTTTTTT